This T cell receptor beta chain is from a study of healthy donors' naive CD4 and CD8 T cells. For the study at large: Donors, half of them female, were 20-25, 40-50 or 60-70 years old. General observations from the study: Positive CDR3 charge linked to CD4+ cells, negative to CD8+ cells. Naive CD4+ and CD8+ cells reportedly differed in usage of most V and J genes.

As to this clonotype: As yet, its antigen is unknown.

TCR libraries were built from 400 to 650 ng of total RNA by linear amplification. MiXCR, applied by TCRdb to the reads, yields one record per CDR3 protein. The sample contains some 190,000 distinct CDR3 sequences, about 70% of which appear only once. Sorting defined naive CD4+ as CD4+CD8-CD45RO-CD45RA+ and naive CD8+ as CD8+CD4-CD45RA+CD27bright. The specimen was naive CD4+ and CD8+ T cells sorted from blood, pooled from several donors. The sequence was obtained from a pool of human donors in good health; the sample pools cells from several healthy donors.

The CDR3 bases are TGCAGCGTTGAAGAGGTAGGAGGGGCGAACACTGAAGCTTTCTTT. Encoded protein: CSVEEVGGANTEAFF. The chain joins TRBV29-1 to TRBJ1-1; D perhaps matches TRBD1 (5 bases). Germline V lookup: CDR1 SQVTM, CDR2 ANQGSEA. This CDR3 comprises 15 residues. Trimming removed 0 bases at V and 1 base at J, with 12 bases between.